This T cell receptor (beta chain) was recovered during a study of PD-L1 blockade in urothelial cancer. The method was immunoSEQ multiplex PCR; TCRdb's version includes in-frame clones alone and lacks a portion of them. This sample has more than 90,000 clones, with 91% found just once. The time point here: peripheral blood 6 weeks after treatment start. The germline V gene encodes CDR1 MDHEN and CDR2 SYDVKM. Trimming took off 3 bases at V and 2 bases at J, with 10 bases between the two ends. The CDR3 is made up of 14 amino acids. This TCR came from a man between 60 and 75 years old with urothelial cancer. The chain uses TRBV28 and TRBJ1-2; D is uncertain. The specimen was PBMCs, collected around atezolizumab (anti-PD-L1) treatment. CDR3 coding DNA: TGTGCCAGCAGTTTCTTGGGCCCGAACTATGGCTACACCTTC. It yields the protein CASSFLGPNYGYTF.